Listed here are 5 T cell receptor beta chains from one sample, sequenced in a study of shared clonotypes between healthy human individuals (dated by TCRdb to 2020 to 2021). Libraries were made using the immunoSEQ multiplex PCR assay. TCRdb re-hosts the immuneACCESS table, in-frame sequences only. Its copies lack some clones; in the studies checked, an unresolved V gene accounts for under half of them, and the cause for the rest is not known. The sample contains around 2.3 million clones, 90% to 96% of them found a single time. The biggest ten clones account for roughly 0.13% of the sample. Sequencing was done on a sample of naive CD4+ T cells sorted from blood. The sample's cell subset or site label is to be understood as: CD45RA+ positively selected. Receptor source: a man aged 18 to 29 in good health.

This clone was found once. This chain uses TRBV28 with TRBJ2-7; TRBD1 is a possible D gene (6 bases). Trimming left V 6 bases short and J 1 base short, with 16 bases between. CDR3 length equals 15 residues. From germline, CDR1 is MDHEN and CDR2 SYDVKM. The CDR3 nucleotides read TGTGCCAGCAGCACCCGTTGGGGGCCTTCCTACGAGCAGTACTTC. Its protein is CASSTRWGPSYEQYF.

This chain connects TRBV7-2 to TRBJ2-2; 9 nucleotides agree with TRBD2. The CDR3 has 16 amino acids. Germline V gene lookup returns CDR1 SGHTA and CDR2 FQGNSA. V lost 5 bases and J lost 7; bases outside the gene matches: 11. Here the CDR3 reads CASSPTPGLAGGELFF. The CDR3 bases are TGTGCCAGCAGCCCCACTCCGGGACTAGCAGGCGGGGAGCTGTTTTTT.

The chain combines TRBV28 with TRBJ2-1, with D hard to call. V gave up 6 bases and J gave up 6 bases, with 9 bases separating them. The CDR3 spans 12 residues. The germline gives CDR1 MDHEN, CDR2 SYDVKM. The CDR3 here is CASSTVRNEQFF. CDR3 bases: TGTGCCAGCAGCACGGTCCGCAATGAGCAGTTCTTC.

This clone was observed once. J is TRBJ2-1 and V is TRBV4-3; D might be TRBD1 or TRBD2, each matching 5 bases. The CDR3 covers 13 residues. V was shortened by 4 bases and J by 12 bases, with 16 bases between the two germline ends. Germline CDR1 is LGHNA and CDR2 is YSLEER. This CDR3 is CASSPEGLWGQFF. CDR3 DNA: TGCGCCAGCAGCCCTGAGGGGCTTTGGGGGCAGTTCTTC.

The chain combines TRBV5-4 with TRBJ2-1, with a possible D match to TRBD2 (6 bases). The germline V gene encodes CDR1 SGHNT and CDR2 YYREEE (reference sequence). The CDR3 covers 15 residues. V was pared by 0 bases and J by 10 bases, with 17 bases between. This CDR3 reads CASSLAQGGRIEQFF. Written as DNA, the CDR3 is TGTGCCAGCAGCTTGGCCCAGGGAGGAAGGATCGAGCAGTTCTTC. The full variable domain, completed using reference TRBV5-4 and TRBJ2-1, is ETGVTQSPTHLIKTRGQQVTLRCSSQSGHNTVSWYQQALGQGPQFIFQYYREEENGRGNFPPRFSGLQFPNYSSELNVNALELDDSALYLCASSLAQGGRIEQFFGPGTRLTVL.